A single sample gave rise to the 13 T cell receptor beta chains below, sequenced in a study of CD8 T cells in Susac syndrome (dated by TCRdb to about 2019). The library relied on the immunoSEQ multiplex PCR assay. RNA was extracted with the RNeasy kit and roughly 0.45 to 1 ug was reverse transcribed using random hexamers. The public reads were run again by TCRdb, first through fastp at Q25 and then through MiXCR, and only productive beta chains were kept. Each CDR3 protein gets just one entry, which takes the most common genes and DNA from the rows behind it. The sample table contains 100,000 to 150,000 distinct CDR3 sequences; only one count was recorded for roughly 76% of them. Approximately 0.51% of the sample comes from the top ten. The specimen sequenced was CD8+ T cells from PBMCs. These receptors originate from a human donor with multiple sclerosis.

This clonotype was observed a handful of times. This chain links TRBV7-6 with TRBJ2-7; weak D call: TRBD1 (6 bases). V lost 5 bases and J lost 2, with 19 bases in between. The CDR3 covers 16 residues. Germline CDR1 is SGHVS and CDR2 is FNYEAQ. In nucleotides, the CDR3 is TGTGCCAGCAGCCCTACCACAGGGACCTCAGCCTACGAGCAGTACGTC. The encoded protein is CASSPTTGTSAYEQYV.

The DNA for the CDR3 is TGTGCCAGTAGTACTCGACAGATCAATCAGCCCCAGCATTTT. This codes for CASSTRQINQPQHF. V and J are TRBV19 and TRBJ1-5; TRBD1 is a possible D gene (5 bases). The length of the CDR3 is 14 residues. Trimming took off 4 bases at V and 3 bases at J, with 10 bases between the two ends. Germline values: CDR1 LNHDA, CDR2 SQIVND (reference sequence).

The CDR3 sequence is CSVFEGLYYTEAFF. The CDR3 DNA follows: TGCAGCGTTTTCGAGGGACTCTACTACACTGAAGCTTTCTTT. The chain is built from TRBV29-1 and TRBJ1-1, with D possibly matching TRBD1 (5 bases). Trimming pared 5 bases from V and 3 bases from J, leaving 16 bases between. The V gene's germline CDR1 is SQVTM and CDR2 ANQGSEA. This CDR3 has 14 amino acids.

The V gene is TRBV10-3, the J gene TRBJ2-7; D may be TRBD1 (6 bases). Germline CDR1 ENHRY, CDR2 SYGVKD. The CDR3 loop spans 16 amino acids. V lost 5 bases and J 2 bases, leaving 19 bases between the germline ends. CDR3 in DNA: TGTGCCATCAGTACCCCAGGGAACAGGGAACCCTACGAGCAGTACTTC. Its translation is CAISTPGNREPYEQYF.

The chain links TRBV27 to TRBJ1-2; 8 nucleotides match TRBD1. The V gene end was trimmed by 7 bases and the J gene end by 7 bases; junction bases not matched to a gene: 11. Germline lookup yields CDR1 MNHEY and CDR2 SMNVEV (reference sequence). The CDR3 is 14 residues long. The chain's CDR3 is CASTRRQGAGGYTF. The CDR3 coding sequence is TGTGCCAGCACCCGTCGGCAGGGGGCCGGTGGCTACACCTTC.

The chain recombines TRBV4-3 with TRBJ2-1; D is perhaps TRBD2 (6 bases). Germline V lookup: CDR1 LGHNA, CDR2 YSLEER. This CDR3 has 15 amino acids. Trimming took off 4 bases at V and 2 bases at J, with 12 bases between the two ends. The DNA of the CDR3 is TGCGCCAGCAGCCCATGGGGAGGAACCTACAATGAGCAGTTCTTC. It specifies CASSPWGGTYNEQFF.

This clonotype appeared a few times. The chain recombines TRBV6-5 with TRBJ1-2; D ambiguous. This CDR3 spans 14 amino acids. CDR1 and CDR2 from the germline V gene are MNHEY and SVGAGI. V was cut by 2 bases and J by 7 bases, with 14 bases left in between. This CDR3 is CASSYAEGSGGYTF. In DNA, the CDR3 is TGTGCCAGCAGTTACGCTGAGGGTTCGGGTGGCTACACCTTC.

This chain links TRBV10-3 with TRBJ1-1, with D hard to call. V was cut by 8 bases and J by 10 bases, with 14 bases left in between. Germline assignment: CDR1 ENHRY and CDR2 SYGVKD. The CDR3 extends over 11 amino acids. The CDR3 here is CAIGEVQPAFF. The CDR3 DNA reads TGTGCCATCGGGGAGGTACAACCAGCTTTCTTT.

The chain employs TRBV20-1 and TRBJ2-1; 7 bases agree with TRBD1. The CDR3 is 15 residues long. Per the germline V gene, CDR1 is DFQATT and CDR2 is SNEGSKA (reference sequence). V dropped 5 bases and J dropped 2; count of bases not matched to a gene: 9. CDR3 nucleotides: TGCAGTGCTCGCCAAATTACAGGGGCCTACAATGAGCAGTTCTTC. Translation gives CSARQITGAYNEQFF.

The rearrangement uses TRBV30 and TRBJ2-7; D not resolved. In germline, CDR1 is GTSNPN, CDR2 SVGIG (reference sequence). The V and J ends lost 1 base and 4 bases respectively, with 11 bases between them. The length of the CDR3 is 13 residues. The CDR3 nucleotides read TGTGCCTGGAGTGGAGGTGTTGGATACGAGCAGTACGTC. It yields the protein CAWSGGVGYEQYV.

This chain links TRBV14 with TRBJ1-2, with 7 bases lining up with TRBD1. This CDR3 comprises 17 residues. Germline assignment: CDR1 SGHDN and CDR2 FVKESK. The V segment lost 0 bases and the J segment 8 bases; nucleotides outside the gene matches: 15. CDR3 DNA sequence: TGTGCCAGCAGCCAAGACCCCGACAGGGAATCTTATCGGGGCTACACCTTC. Its translation: CASSQDPDRESYRGYTF.

The rearrangement uses TRBV2 and TRBJ1-1; D is uncertain. CDR3 length equals 13 residues. In germline, CDR1 is SNHLY, CDR2 FYNNEI. With 7 bases removed from V and 3 bases from J, the gap between germline ends came to 12 bases. Written as DNA, the CDR3 is TGTGCCAGCATCGGGATTGACGACACTGAAGCTTTCTTT. It encodes CASIGIDDTEAFF. Full variable domain (missing parts from reference TRBV2 and TRBJ1-1): EPEVTQTPSHQVTQMGQEVILRCVPISNHLYFYWYRQILGQKVEFLVSFYNNEISEKSEIFDDQFSVERPDGSNFTLKIRSTKLEDSAMYFCASIGIDDTEAFFGQGTRLTVV.

This clonotype was seen only once. The V call is TRBV7-2, the J call TRBJ1-6, with 12 nucleotides matching TRBD1. Germline-derived CDR1 and CDR2 are SGHTA and FQGNSA. CDR3 length equals 17 residues. J was trimmed by 7 bases and V by 4 bases; bases with no gene match: 8. The CDR3, as DNA: TGTGCCAGCAGCTCATTGGGACAGGGGGCGAAGAATTCACCCCTCCACTTT. It encodes CASSSLGQGAKNSPLHF.